One and the same sample provided the 10 T cell receptor beta chains below, sequenced in a study of blood T cell repertoires in COVID-19. Generated by immunoSEQ multiplex PCR, the TCRdb table keeps only in-frame clones and is missing some. The table includes 180,000 or so clones, roughly 80% detected once. The sample taken for sequencing was peripheral blood. These receptors all come from a woman aged 40 to 49 with COVID-19, enrolled during active disease.

In its sample, this clone was seen a few times. This chain connects TRBV5-1 to TRBJ1-5; 11 bases agree with TRBD1. This CDR3 spans 16 amino acids. V lost 4 bases and J lost 4; bases outside the gene matches: 7. The germline gives CDR1 SGHRS, CDR2 YFSETQ. CDR3 sequence (DNA): TGCGCCAGCAGCCCTGGTGGGACAGGGGGGAATCAGCCCCAGCATTTT. Encoded protein: CASSPGGTGGNQPQHF.

The chain has TRBV10-3 and TRBJ2-3; perhaps TRBD1 as D (6 bases). Trimming removed 3 bases at V and 1 base at J, with 11 bases between. Germline V gene lookup returns CDR1 ENHRY and CDR2 SYGVKD. The CDR3 spans 15 residues. CDR3 region: CAISERQDGTDTQYF. For the CDR3, the DNA is TGTGCCATCAGTGAAAGACAGGATGGCACAGATACGCAGTATTTT.

This clone has a handful of counts. The rearrangement uses TRBV2 and TRBJ1-2; TRBD1 aligns across 7 bases. V lost 7 bases to trimming and J lost 8 bases; unmatched junction nucleotides: 10. The CDR3 totals 13 residues. Per germline, CDR1 SNHLY and CDR2 FYNNEI. Written as DNA, the CDR3 is TGTGCCAGCAAAGAGGCAGGGGGTAAGGGCTACACCTTC. This codes for CASKEAGGKGYTF.

This clone has ten or more counts. V is TRBV24-1 and J is TRBJ2-3, with TRBD1 matching over 7 bases. The V and J ends lost 9 bases and 0 bases, in that order; junction bases with no gene match: 8. CDR1 and CDR2 (germline): KGHDR, SFDVKD. The CDR3 has 15 amino acids. The CDR3 loop is CATGARGISTDTQYF. CDR3 DNA: TGTGCCACCGGGGCCAGGGGGATCAGCACAGATACGCAGTATTTT.

The V and J genes are TRBV27 and TRBJ1-4, with TRBD1 matching over 7 bases. Looked up from germline, CDR1 is MNHEY and CDR2 is SMNVEV (reference sequence). V dropped 7 bases and J dropped 10; count of bases not matched to a gene: 9. The CDR3 is made up of 13 amino acids. The CDR3 DNA is TGTGCCAGCACCTACCGACAGGGAGGAAAACTGTTTTTT. Translation gives CASTYRQGGKLFF.

The chain couples TRBV19 to TRBJ2-1; TRBD2 aligns across 10 bases. This CDR3 has 16 amino acids. V lost 3 bases and J lost 3; bases outside the gene matches: 5. Germline CDR1 reads LNHDA; CDR2 reads SQIVND (reference sequence). The CDR3 spells CASSIERGGLYNEQFF. DNA for the CDR3: TGTGCCAGTAGTATTGAGCGGGGGGGCCTCTACAATGAGCAGTTCTTC.

The J gene is TRBJ2-1, the V gene TRBV7-2; 8 bases are shared with TRBD2. Germline assignment: CDR1 SGHTA and CDR2 FQGNSA. The CDR3 length is 15 residues. V was pared by 1 base and J by 8 bases, with 7 bases of the junction left unmatched. The CDR3 bases are TGTGCCAGCAGCTTAGTCGGCGGGGGGAGGGATGAGCAGTTCTTC. It yields the protein CASSLVGGGRDEQFF.

The chain uses TRBV3-1 (or the pseudogene TRBV3-2) and TRBJ2-5; D gene ambiguous. Germline CDR1 and CDR2: LGHDT and YNNKEL (reference sequence). The CDR3 extends over 15 amino acids. The V end lost 0 bases, the J end lost 5 bases, and 13 bases lay between the germline ends. The CDR3 DNA is TGTGCCAGCAGCCAAGATCTCCCAGGATTGGAGACCCAGTACTTC. As protein: CASSQDLPGLETQYF.

The chain employs TRBV5-5 and TRBJ1-6; D is possibly TRBD1 (5 bases). This CDR3 has 16 residues. The V end lost 0 bases, the J end lost 10 bases, and 17 bases lay between the germline ends. Germline assignment: CDR1 SGHKS and CDR2 YYEKEE (reference sequence). The CDR3 protein is CASSLEYSVGGSPLHF. The CDR3 coding sequence is TGTGCCAGCAGCTTGGAATACAGCGTGGGGGGGTCACCCCTCCACTTT.

The chain has TRBV28 and TRBJ1-5; weak D call: TRBD1 (5 bases). From germline, CDR1 is MDHEN and CDR2 SYDVKM. The CDR3 extends over 17 amino acids. Deletions cut 6 bases from V and 5 bases from J, with 23 bases between. CDR3 residues: CASRGFGVRVSYQPQHF. The CDR3 bases are TGTGCCAGCAGAGGATTTGGCGTCAGGGTTAGTTATCAGCCCCAGCATTTT.